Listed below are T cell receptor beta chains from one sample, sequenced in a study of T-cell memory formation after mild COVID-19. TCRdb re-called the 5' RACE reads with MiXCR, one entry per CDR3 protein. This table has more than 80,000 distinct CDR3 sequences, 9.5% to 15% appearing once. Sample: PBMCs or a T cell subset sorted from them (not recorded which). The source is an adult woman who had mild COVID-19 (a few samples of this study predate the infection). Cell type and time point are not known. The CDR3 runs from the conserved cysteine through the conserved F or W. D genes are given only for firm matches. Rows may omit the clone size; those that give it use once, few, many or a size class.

CDR3nt: TGTGCCAGCAGCTTAAGGTCGGAGTTCTACGAGCAGTACTTC; CDR3aa: CASSLRSEFYEQYF; v_gene: TRBV7-8; d_gene: .; j_gene: TRBJ2-7; len: 14; abundance: few
CDR3nt: TGTGCCAGCAGTTCAGGGGGCTATGGCTACACCTTC; CDR3aa: CASSSGGYGYTF; v_gene: TRBV25-1; d_gene: TRBD1; j_gene: TRBJ1-2; len: 12; abundance: .
CDR3nt: TGTGCCAGCAGCCCGCTTGGGGTCGCCGGCTACGAGCAGTACTTC; CDR3aa: CASSPLGVAGYEQYF; v_gene: TRBV7-9; d_gene: .; j_gene: TRBJ2-7; len: 15; abundance: few
CDR3nt: TGTGCCAGCAGTCGTCCCGACAATGAGCAGTTCTTC; CDR3aa: CASSRPDNEQFF; v_gene: TRBV6-6; d_gene: .; j_gene: TRBJ2-1; len: 12; abundance: few
CDR3nt: TGTGCCAGCAGCGTAAAAGGTAGCAGGGTAAATGAGCAGTTCTTC; CDR3aa: CASSVKGSRVNEQFF; v_gene: TRBV9; d_gene: .; j_gene: TRBJ2-1; len: 15; abundance: .
CDR3nt: TGTGCCATCACCGAAGAGGGACTAGGTTTTCGGTCGGAGCAGTTCTTC; CDR3aa: CAITEEGLGFRSEQFF; v_gene: TRBV10-3; d_gene: TRBD2; j_gene: TRBJ2-1; len: 16; abundance: few
CDR3nt: TGTGCCAGCAGTGGTGACAGGCTCTCCTACGAGCAGTACTTC; CDR3aa: CASSGDRLSYEQYF; v_gene: TRBV25-1; d_gene: .; j_gene: TRBJ2-7; len: 14; abundance: .
CDR3nt: TGTGCCAGCAGCTTACTAGCGGGAGAAGGGGAGACCCAGTACTTC; CDR3aa: CASSLLAGEGETQYF; v_gene: TRBV12-3/TRBV12-4; d_gene: TRBD2; j_gene: TRBJ2-5; len: 15; abundance: .
CDR3nt: TGCGCCAGCAGCTTCGGGACAGGAACCTACGAGCAGTACTTC; CDR3aa: CASSFGTGTYEQYF; v_gene: TRBV5-1; d_gene: TRBD1; j_gene: TRBJ2-7; len: 14; abundance: few
CDR3nt: TGCGCCAGCAGCCATGAACAGTACCTCTACGAGCAGTACTTC; CDR3aa: CASSHEQYLYEQYF; v_gene: TRBV4-1; d_gene: .; j_gene: TRBJ2-7; len: 14; abundance: few
CDR3nt: TGTGCCAGCAGCTATACCGGGACAGGGTACAATGAGCAGTTCTTC; CDR3aa: CASSYTGTGYNEQFF; v_gene: TRBV27; d_gene: TRBD1; j_gene: TRBJ2-1; len: 15; abundance: few
CDR3nt: TGTGCCAGCAGCTTAAGGCGAGCGGGGGACACAGATACGCAGTATTTT; CDR3aa: CASSLRRAGDTDTQYF; v_gene: TRBV11-3; d_gene: TRBD2; j_gene: TRBJ2-3; len: 16; abundance: few
CDR3nt: TGTGCCACCAGCCCGCCGCCCGGGACAGCCACAGATACGCAGTATTTT; CDR3aa: CATSPPPGTATDTQYF; v_gene: TRBV15; d_gene: TRBD1; j_gene: TRBJ2-3; len: 16; abundance: few
CDR3nt: TGTGCCAGCAGTTACCCTACAGGGACGGAGACCCAGTACTTC; CDR3aa: CASSYPTGTETQYF; v_gene: TRBV6-2/TRBV6-3; d_gene: .; j_gene: TRBJ2-5; len: 14; abundance: few
CDR3nt: TGCAGCGTCACATGTGGCACTGGGACTAGCGGGACCGATACGCAGTATTTT; CDR3aa: CSVTCGTGTSGTDTQYF; v_gene: TRBV29-1; d_gene: TRBD2; j_gene: TRBJ2-3; len: 17; abundance: .
CDR3nt: TGTGCCACCAGCAGAGATCCAGCGGGGGGAACAGATACGCAGTATTTT; CDR3aa: CATSRDPAGGTDTQYF; v_gene: TRBV15; d_gene: TRBD2; j_gene: TRBJ2-3; len: 16; abundance: few
CDR3nt: TGTGCCAGCAGCTACGGACAGGGTGCCTACGAGCAGTACTTC; CDR3aa: CASSYGQGAYEQYF; v_gene: TRBV5-5; d_gene: TRBD1; j_gene: TRBJ2-7; len: 14; abundance: many
CDR3nt: TGTGCCAGCACCCCAAATGGCAATGAGCAGTTCTTC; CDR3aa: CASTPNGNEQFF; v_gene: TRBV12-3/TRBV12-4; d_gene: .; j_gene: TRBJ2-1; len: 12; abundance: few
CDR3nt: TGTGCCAGCAGCACCCCTAGCGGGAGCACAGATACGCAGTATTTT; CDR3aa: CASSTPSGSTDTQYF; v_gene: TRBV9; d_gene: TRBD2; j_gene: TRBJ2-3; len: 15; abundance: .
CDR3nt: TGTGCCAGCAGTTACTCGTATGGGACAGGCCCTTTTGGGGAGCAGTACTTC; CDR3aa: CASSYSYGTGPFGEQYF; v_gene: TRBV6-6; d_gene: TRBD1; j_gene: TRBJ2-7; len: 17; abundance: .
CDR3nt: TGTGCCAGCAGCTTAAAGACAGGCTACGAGCAGTACTTC; CDR3aa: CASSLKTGYEQYF; v_gene: TRBV5-6; d_gene: .; j_gene: TRBJ2-7; len: 13; abundance: few
CDR3nt: TGTGCCAGCACCCATACCGACCGAACCACAGATACGCAGTATTTT; CDR3aa: CASTHTDRTTDTQYF; v_gene: TRBV12-3/TRBV12-4; d_gene: .; j_gene: TRBJ2-3; len: 15; abundance: few
CDR3nt: TGTGCCAGCAGTGACTCCGGGGGGAGCAATGAGCAGTTCTTC; CDR3aa: CASSDSGGSNEQFF; v_gene: TRBV6-4; d_gene: TRBD2; j_gene: TRBJ2-1; len: 14; abundance: .
CDR3nt: TGTGCCAGCAGCTTATCCGGACAGTATGGCTACACCTTC; CDR3aa: CASSLSGQYGYTF; v_gene: TRBV13; d_gene: .; j_gene: TRBJ1-2; len: 13; abundance: .
CDR3nt: TGTGCCAGCAGCCCAGGGACAGGGGCCGCCTACGAGCAGTACTTC; CDR3aa: CASSPGTGAAYEQYF; v_gene: TRBV7-3; d_gene: TRBD1; j_gene: TRBJ2-7; len: 15; abundance: few
CDR3nt: TGTGCCAGCAGCTCCCCGACAGAGAAAGATAGCAATCAGCCCCAGCATTTT; CDR3aa: CASSSPTEKDSNQPQHF; v_gene: TRBV7-9; d_gene: .; j_gene: TRBJ1-5; len: 17; abundance: few
CDR3nt: TGCAGTGCTATGACAGGGGGCGCCTACGAGCAGTACTTC; CDR3aa: CSAMTGGAYEQYF; v_gene: TRBV20-1; d_gene: TRBD1; j_gene: TRBJ2-7; len: 13; abundance: few
CDR3nt: TGTGCCAGCAGTGAAGCGCTTGGCAGGGGCGAGCAGTACTTC; CDR3aa: CASSEALGRGEQYF; v_gene: TRBV2; d_gene: .; j_gene: TRBJ2-7; len: 14; abundance: many
CDR3nt: TGTGCCAGCAGTTTGGGGACCGTAAACATTCAGTACTTC; CDR3aa: CASSLGTVNIQYF; v_gene: TRBV6-2/TRBV6-3; d_gene: .; j_gene: TRBJ2-4; len: 13; abundance: few
CDR3nt: TGCAGTGCTAGCGAGAGTTACGCTAGCACAGATACGCAGTATTTT; CDR3aa: CSASESYASTDTQYF; v_gene: TRBV20-1; d_gene: .; j_gene: TRBJ2-3; len: 15; abundance: many
CDR3nt: TGTGCCAGCAGCCCCACCCTACCCTACGAGCAGTACTTC; CDR3aa: CASSPTLPYEQYF; v_gene: TRBV7-9; d_gene: .; j_gene: TRBJ2-7; len: 13; abundance: .
CDR3nt: TGTGCCAGCAGCCAAATAAAGTCTCCCTCATACAATGAGCAGTTCTTC; CDR3aa: CASSQIKSPSYNEQFF; v_gene: TRBV14; d_gene: .; j_gene: TRBJ2-1; len: 16; abundance: few
CDR3nt: TGCAGCGTTGGACGGGAGGGAGTGCAGTACTTC; CDR3aa: CSVGREGVQYF; v_gene: TRBV29-1; d_gene: TRBD2; j_gene: TRBJ2-7; len: 11; abundance: .